Only a few counts were recorded for the clone carrying this T cell receptor (beta chain). This entry comes from a study of blood T cells in healthy people across ages. Through a sample-barcoded 5' primer and a J-beta primer mix, a second PCR was run for about 6 to 11 cycles. TCRdb independently ran MiXCR on the 5' RACE reads; one entry per CDR3 protein. The sample consists of about 640,000 distinct CDR3 sequences, 58% of them appearing once. Trimming took 6 bases from V and 4 from J; bases not matched to a gene: 2. The CDR3 is 15 amino acids. The source material was blood. The J gene is TRBJ2-5, the V gene TRBV12-3 or TRBV12-4; 16 bases agree with TRBD2. This clonotype was sampled from a man aged 55 to 70 in good health. The CDR3 bases are TGTGCCAGCAGCGGGACTAGCGGGGGGGTAGAGACCCAGTACTTC. Translating it yields CASSGTSGGVETQYF.